This paragraph reports one T cell receptor (beta chain). Its cognate antigen is unknown. TCRdb used MiXCR to reprocess the reads, holding one entry per CDR3 protein. The sample yields under 200,000 distinct CDR3 sequences, about a tenth seen once. This record comes from a study of T cell repertoires in cytomegalovirus infection. Study-level background: Public TCR beta signatures provided an indication of both CMV infection and a matching HLA type.

Study-level results: Using cumulative public TCR beta family frequency, the authors identified those who carried CMV together with the relevant HLA. HLA-C-restricted CMV-specific TCR beta clonotypes prevailed in the ex vivo response.

CDR1 and CDR2 from the germline V gene are SGHKS and YYEKEE (reference sequence). The trim removed 4 bases at V and 7 bases at J, leaving 8 bases unmatched. This CDR3 has 14 residues. This TCR came from a human donor in good health (CMV status not recorded). Some clones in this sample may be carry-over from other donors' samples. The sequencing input was PBMCs. The V call is TRBV5-5, the J call TRBJ2-7, with 10 bases aligning to TRBD2. CDR3 region: CASSLSGGAGEQYF. In nucleotides, the CDR3 is TGTGCCAGCAGCCTGAGCGGGGGGGCAGGAGAGCAGTACTTC.